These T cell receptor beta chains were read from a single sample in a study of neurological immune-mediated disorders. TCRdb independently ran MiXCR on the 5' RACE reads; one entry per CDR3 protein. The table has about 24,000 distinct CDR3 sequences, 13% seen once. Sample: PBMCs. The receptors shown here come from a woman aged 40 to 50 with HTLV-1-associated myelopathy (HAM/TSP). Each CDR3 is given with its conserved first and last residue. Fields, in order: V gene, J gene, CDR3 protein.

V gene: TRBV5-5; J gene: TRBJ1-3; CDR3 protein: CASSLGGGGNTIYF
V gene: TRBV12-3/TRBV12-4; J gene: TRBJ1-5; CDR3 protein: CASSLGSSNQPQHF
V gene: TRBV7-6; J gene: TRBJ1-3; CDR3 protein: CASSLVLSGNTIYF
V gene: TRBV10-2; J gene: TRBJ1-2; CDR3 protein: CASSPGQGSGGYTF
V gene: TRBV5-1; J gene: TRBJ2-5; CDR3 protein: CASSLALAGGQETQYF
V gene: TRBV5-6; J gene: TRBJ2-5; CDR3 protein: CASSLYRRQETQYF
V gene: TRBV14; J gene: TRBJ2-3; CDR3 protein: CASNQDRIAVEDTQYF
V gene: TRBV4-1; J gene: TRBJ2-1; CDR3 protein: CASSRSGGPNEQFF
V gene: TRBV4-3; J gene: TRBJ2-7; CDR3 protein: CASSQGQERYYEQYF
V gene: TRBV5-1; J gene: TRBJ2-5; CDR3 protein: CASRLGLGQVSETQYF
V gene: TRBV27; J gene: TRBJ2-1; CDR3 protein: CASSRTTGSSYNEQFF
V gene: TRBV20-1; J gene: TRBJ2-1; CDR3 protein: CSARPTSGDWRSYNEQFF
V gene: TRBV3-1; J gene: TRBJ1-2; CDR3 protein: CASSLRQNYGYTF
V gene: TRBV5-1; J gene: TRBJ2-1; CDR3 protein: CASRGKLAGDLEQFF
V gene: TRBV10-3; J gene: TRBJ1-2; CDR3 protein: CAISDSKTGGIYGYTF
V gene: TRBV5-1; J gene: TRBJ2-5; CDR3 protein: CASSLGGGETQYF
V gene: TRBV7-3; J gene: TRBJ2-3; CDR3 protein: CASSLSSQGGTDTQYF
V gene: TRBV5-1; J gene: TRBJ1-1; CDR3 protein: CASSLPTGGTEAFF
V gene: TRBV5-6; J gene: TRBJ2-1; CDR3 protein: CASSLALSRGDYNEQFF